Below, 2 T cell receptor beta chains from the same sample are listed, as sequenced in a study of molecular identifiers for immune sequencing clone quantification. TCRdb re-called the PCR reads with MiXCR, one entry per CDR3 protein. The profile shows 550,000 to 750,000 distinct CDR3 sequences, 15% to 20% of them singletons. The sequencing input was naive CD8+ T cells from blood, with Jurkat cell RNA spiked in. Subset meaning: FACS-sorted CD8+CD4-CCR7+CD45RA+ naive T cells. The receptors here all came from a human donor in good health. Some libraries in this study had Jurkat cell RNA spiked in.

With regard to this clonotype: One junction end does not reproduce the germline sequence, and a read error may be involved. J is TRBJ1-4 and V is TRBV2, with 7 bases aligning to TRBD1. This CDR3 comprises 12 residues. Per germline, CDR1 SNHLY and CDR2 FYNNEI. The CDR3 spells CASRSTGAKLVF. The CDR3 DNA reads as TGTGCCAGCAGGTCCACAGGGGCGAAACTGGTTTTT.

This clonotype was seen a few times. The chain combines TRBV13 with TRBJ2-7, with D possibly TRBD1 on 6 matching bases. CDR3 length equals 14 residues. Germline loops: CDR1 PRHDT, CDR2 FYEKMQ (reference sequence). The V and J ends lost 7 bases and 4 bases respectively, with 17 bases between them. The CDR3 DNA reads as TGTGCCAGCACTCAAGGGACACTACGTTACGAGCAGTACTTC. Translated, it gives CASTQGTLRYEQYF.